Sequencing of this T cell receptor beta chain was carried out in a study of response to subunit inactivated influenza vaccine (dated by TCRdb to between 2018 and 2020). Context from the whole study: Deep quantitative profiling of the T cell receptor repertoire was used in the study to follow responses to a trivalent subunit inactivated influenza vaccine.

In its sample, this clonotype was seen many times. The antigen this receptor binds is unknown. Base qualities are not recorded, but no much larger clone differs from it by a single base. On the study overall, not on this receptor specifically: The authors proposed that each seasonal influenza vaccination may bring in only a limited number of new T cells.

Library preparation used RT-PCR. Instrument used: Illumina HiSeq 2500. Through fastp at Q25 and MiXCR, TCRdb rebuilt clones from the public reads, retaining in-frame beta chains. Identical CDR3 proteins give one entry, which carries the most common genes and DNA. This sample holds around 570,000 distinct CDR3 sequences; approximately 7.7% were observed only once. Under 15% of the sample is taken by the ten largest. Relative to germline, V is 6 bases shorter and J is 5 bases shorter, with 25 bases between their ends. CDR1 and CDR2 (SEHNR, FQNEAQ) derive from the germline V gene (reference sequence). The CDR3 runs 17 amino acids, cysteine and phenylalanine included. The read is trimmed to its CDR3 DNA, 51 bases read in frame from base 1.

The chain uses TRBV7-9 and TRBJ2-5, with the D gene tentatively TRBD1 or TRBD2, based on 6 matching bases in each. This sample comprised PBMCs from blood, obtained less than 30 months after vaccination. This receptor was taken from a man between 50 and 75 years old who received an inactivated influenza vaccine. Donor details come from another sample of the same person, matched by shared clones. The CDR3 sequence is CASSSRGDALSRETQYF. The DNA sequence reads TGTGCCAGCAGTTCTAGGGGGGACGCTCTTTCTCGGGAGACCCAGTACTTC.